The source of this TCR beta chain is a study of cytomegalovirus exposure and HLA in healthy donors. Study observations and caveats: Segments of the TCR beta V type were, in most cases, productive about 87% or about 30% of the time in an earlier analysis. Reports state that TCR beta sequences accurately predicted most subjects' HLA-A and HLA-B alleles. Under in vitro conditions, a few CMV-associated chains were confirmed as specific for CMV antigens.

Germline CDR1 is MNHEY and CDR2 is SVGAGI. This CDR3 has 14 residues. Both 60 Vbeta primers and 13 Jbeta primers went into the PCR. How the authors handled the data: Later reanalysis found 60 million to 90 million unique TCR beta chains, around 10 million of them shared. Sequenced by immunoSEQ multiplex PCR; TCRdb stores in-frame clones only, minus some. That table furnishes V, J and clone size, whereas the DNA furnished D and trimming. The table includes approximately 90,000 clones, roughly three quarters detected once. In regard to this clone: Its antigen is currently unknown.

V and J are TRBV6-5 and TRBJ2-5, with TRBD1 identical over 10 bases. The J call is doubtful: the DNA matches TRBJ2-7 better. The sample comprised PBMCs. The source is a man in his forties in good health and CMV-seronegative. In DNA form, the CDR3 reads TGTGCCAGCAGTTACGGGACAGGGGTCTACGAGCAGTACTTC. Residues: CASSYGTGVYEQYF.